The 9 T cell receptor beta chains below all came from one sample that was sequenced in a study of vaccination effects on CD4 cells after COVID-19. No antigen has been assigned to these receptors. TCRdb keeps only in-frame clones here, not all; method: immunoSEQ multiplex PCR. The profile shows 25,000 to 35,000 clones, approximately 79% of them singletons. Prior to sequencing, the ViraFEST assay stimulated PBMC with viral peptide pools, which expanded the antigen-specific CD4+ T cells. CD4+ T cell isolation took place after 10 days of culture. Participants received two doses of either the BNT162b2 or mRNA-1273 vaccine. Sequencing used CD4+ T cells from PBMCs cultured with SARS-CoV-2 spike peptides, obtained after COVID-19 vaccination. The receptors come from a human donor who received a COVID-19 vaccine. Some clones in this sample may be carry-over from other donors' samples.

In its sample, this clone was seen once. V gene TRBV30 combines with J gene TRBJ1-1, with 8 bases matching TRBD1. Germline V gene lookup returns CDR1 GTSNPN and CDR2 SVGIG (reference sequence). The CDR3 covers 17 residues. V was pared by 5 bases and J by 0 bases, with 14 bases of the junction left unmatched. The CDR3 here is CAWRGQGANYMNTEAFF. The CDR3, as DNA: TGTGCCTGGCGGGGGCAGGGGGCAAATTACATGAACACTGAAGCTTTCTTT. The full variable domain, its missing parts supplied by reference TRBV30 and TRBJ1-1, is SQTIHQWPATLVQPVGSPLSLECTVEGTSNPNLYWYRQAAGRGLQLLFYSVGIGQISSEVPQNLSASRPQDRQFILSSKKLLLSDSGFYLCAWRGQGANYMNTEAFFGQGTRLTVV.

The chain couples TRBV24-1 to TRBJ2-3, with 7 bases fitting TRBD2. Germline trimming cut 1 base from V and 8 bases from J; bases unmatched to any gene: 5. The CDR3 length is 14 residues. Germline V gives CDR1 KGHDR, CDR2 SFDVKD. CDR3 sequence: CATSDFAGVGTQYF. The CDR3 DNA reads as TGTGCCACCAGTGATTTTGCGGGGGTCGGTACGCAGTATTTT.

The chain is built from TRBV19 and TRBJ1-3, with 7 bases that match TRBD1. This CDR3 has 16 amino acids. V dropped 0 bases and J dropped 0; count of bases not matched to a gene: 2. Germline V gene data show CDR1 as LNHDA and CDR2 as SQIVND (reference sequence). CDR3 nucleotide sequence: TGTGCCAGTAGTATAGACGGGACAGTCTCTGGAAACACCATATATTTT. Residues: CASSIDGTVSGNTIYF.

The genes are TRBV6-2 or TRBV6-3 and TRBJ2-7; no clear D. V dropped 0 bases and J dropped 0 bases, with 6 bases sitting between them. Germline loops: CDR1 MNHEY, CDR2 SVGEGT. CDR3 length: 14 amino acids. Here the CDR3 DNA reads TGTGCCAGCAGTTACTCGTCAGTCTCCTACGAGCAGTACGTC. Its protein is CASSYSSVSYEQYV.

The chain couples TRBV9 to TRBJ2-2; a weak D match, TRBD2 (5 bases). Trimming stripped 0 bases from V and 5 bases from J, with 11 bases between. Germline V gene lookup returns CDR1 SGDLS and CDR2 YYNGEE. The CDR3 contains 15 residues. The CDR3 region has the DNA TGTGCCAGCAGCGTAGCAAGTAGCGCGACCGGGGAGCTGTTTTTT. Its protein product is CASSVASSATGELFF.

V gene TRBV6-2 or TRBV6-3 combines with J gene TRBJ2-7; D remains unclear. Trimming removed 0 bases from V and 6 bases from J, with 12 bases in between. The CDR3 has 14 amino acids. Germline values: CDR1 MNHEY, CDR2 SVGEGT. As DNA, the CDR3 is TGTGCCAGCAGTTACTCAGGGCGCTTGGGCGAGCAGTACGTC. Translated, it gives CASSYSGRLGEQYV.

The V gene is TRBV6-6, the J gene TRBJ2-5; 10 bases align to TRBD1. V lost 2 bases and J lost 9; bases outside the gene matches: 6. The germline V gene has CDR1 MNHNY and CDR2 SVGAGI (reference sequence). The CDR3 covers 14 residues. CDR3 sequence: CASSYVRDRGSQYF. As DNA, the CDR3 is TGTGCCAGCAGTTACGTTCGGGACAGGGGCTCCCAGTACTTC.

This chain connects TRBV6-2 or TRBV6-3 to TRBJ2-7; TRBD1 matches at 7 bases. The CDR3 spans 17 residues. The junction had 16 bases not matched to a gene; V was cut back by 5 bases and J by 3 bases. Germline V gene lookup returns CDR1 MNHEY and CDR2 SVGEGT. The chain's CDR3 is CASSPQRGTVDLYEQYV. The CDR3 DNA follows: TGTGCCAGCAGTCCCCAGCGAGGGACAGTAGACCTCTACGAGCAGTACGTC.

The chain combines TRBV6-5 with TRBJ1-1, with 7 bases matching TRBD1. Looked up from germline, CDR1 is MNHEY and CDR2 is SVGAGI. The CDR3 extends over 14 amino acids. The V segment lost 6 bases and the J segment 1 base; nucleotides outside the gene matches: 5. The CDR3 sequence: CASSKDRTNTEAFF. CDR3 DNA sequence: TGTGCCAGCAGCAAGGACAGGACGAACACTGAAGCTTTCTTT.